One and the same sample provided the 6 T cell receptor beta chains below, sequenced in a study of blood T cell repertoires in COVID-19. Measured with immunoSEQ multiplex PCR; TCRdb has only the in-frame clones, and not every one. The sample includes around 230,000 clones, about 91% of them seen just once. The material sequenced was PBMCs or T cells enriched from blood (not recorded which). These receptors were collected from a man in his late teens or twenties with acute COVID-19.

The genes are TRBV12-3 or TRBV12-4 and TRBJ2-7, with 10 bases that match TRBD1. The CDR3 is 13 residues long. V was clipped by 4 bases and J by 3 bases; unmatched bases: 0. CDR3 sequence: CASSWDRGYEQYF. The DNA for the CDR3 is TGTGCCAGCAGTTGGGACAGGGGCTACGAGCAGTACTTC.

The chain recombines TRBV13 with TRBJ1-1; D is uncertain. The CDR3 is 15 amino acids. The V and J ends lost 3 bases and 1 base respectively, with 12 bases between them. Germline V gene data show CDR1 as PRHDT and CDR2 as FYEKMQ (reference sequence). CDR3 sequence reads: CASSFLSLRNTEAFF. The CDR3 nucleotides read TGTGCCAGCAGCTTTTTGAGCTTACGGAACACTGAAGCTTTCTTT.

The rearrangement uses TRBV28 and TRBJ1-2, with D hard to call. The V end was cut by 8 bases, the J end by 8 bases, with 42 bases between. Germline CDR1 reads MDHEN; CDR2 reads SYDVKM. The CDR3 sequence is 21 residues long. The CDR3 DNA reads as TGTGCCAGCGCTTCCGCCTCGTATAAGCGGGGATCCCCGCCCGGTCGTCGGGGCTACACCTTC. Protein product: CASASASYKRGSPPGRRGYTF.

V and J are TRBV3-1 (or the pseudogene TRBV3-2) and TRBJ2-2; no clear D gene. The CDR3 spans 14 residues. V shed 4 bases and J shed 6 bases, with 12 bases lying between them. Per the germline V gene, CDR1 is LGHDT and CDR2 is YNNKEL (reference sequence). DNA of the CDR3: TGTGCCAGCAGCCTTATCTTGAGTGCCGGGGAGCTGTTTTTT. Protein: CASSLILSAGELFF.

This chain connects TRBV18 to TRBJ2-7; 14 nucleotides line up with TRBD2. CDR3 length equals 15 residues. Germline assignment: CDR1 KGHSH and CDR2 LQKENI. The V gene end was trimmed by 5 bases and the J gene end by 3 bases; junction bases not matched to a gene: 3. The DNA of the CDR3 is TGTGCCAGCTCAGCTGGACTAGCGGGAGGCTACGAGCAGTACTTC. Its translation is CASSAGLAGGYEQYF.

This clone was found a few times. The chain joins TRBV30 to TRBJ2-4; D might be TRBD2 (5 bases). V lost 8 bases to trimming and J lost 1 base, with 15 bases between them. From germline, CDR1 is GTSNPN and CDR2 SVGIG (reference sequence). CDR3 length: 14 residues. This CDR3 is CATTGSIAKNIQYF. CDR3 nucleotide sequence: TGTGCCACCACGGGGTCTATCGCCAAAAACATTCAGTACTTC.